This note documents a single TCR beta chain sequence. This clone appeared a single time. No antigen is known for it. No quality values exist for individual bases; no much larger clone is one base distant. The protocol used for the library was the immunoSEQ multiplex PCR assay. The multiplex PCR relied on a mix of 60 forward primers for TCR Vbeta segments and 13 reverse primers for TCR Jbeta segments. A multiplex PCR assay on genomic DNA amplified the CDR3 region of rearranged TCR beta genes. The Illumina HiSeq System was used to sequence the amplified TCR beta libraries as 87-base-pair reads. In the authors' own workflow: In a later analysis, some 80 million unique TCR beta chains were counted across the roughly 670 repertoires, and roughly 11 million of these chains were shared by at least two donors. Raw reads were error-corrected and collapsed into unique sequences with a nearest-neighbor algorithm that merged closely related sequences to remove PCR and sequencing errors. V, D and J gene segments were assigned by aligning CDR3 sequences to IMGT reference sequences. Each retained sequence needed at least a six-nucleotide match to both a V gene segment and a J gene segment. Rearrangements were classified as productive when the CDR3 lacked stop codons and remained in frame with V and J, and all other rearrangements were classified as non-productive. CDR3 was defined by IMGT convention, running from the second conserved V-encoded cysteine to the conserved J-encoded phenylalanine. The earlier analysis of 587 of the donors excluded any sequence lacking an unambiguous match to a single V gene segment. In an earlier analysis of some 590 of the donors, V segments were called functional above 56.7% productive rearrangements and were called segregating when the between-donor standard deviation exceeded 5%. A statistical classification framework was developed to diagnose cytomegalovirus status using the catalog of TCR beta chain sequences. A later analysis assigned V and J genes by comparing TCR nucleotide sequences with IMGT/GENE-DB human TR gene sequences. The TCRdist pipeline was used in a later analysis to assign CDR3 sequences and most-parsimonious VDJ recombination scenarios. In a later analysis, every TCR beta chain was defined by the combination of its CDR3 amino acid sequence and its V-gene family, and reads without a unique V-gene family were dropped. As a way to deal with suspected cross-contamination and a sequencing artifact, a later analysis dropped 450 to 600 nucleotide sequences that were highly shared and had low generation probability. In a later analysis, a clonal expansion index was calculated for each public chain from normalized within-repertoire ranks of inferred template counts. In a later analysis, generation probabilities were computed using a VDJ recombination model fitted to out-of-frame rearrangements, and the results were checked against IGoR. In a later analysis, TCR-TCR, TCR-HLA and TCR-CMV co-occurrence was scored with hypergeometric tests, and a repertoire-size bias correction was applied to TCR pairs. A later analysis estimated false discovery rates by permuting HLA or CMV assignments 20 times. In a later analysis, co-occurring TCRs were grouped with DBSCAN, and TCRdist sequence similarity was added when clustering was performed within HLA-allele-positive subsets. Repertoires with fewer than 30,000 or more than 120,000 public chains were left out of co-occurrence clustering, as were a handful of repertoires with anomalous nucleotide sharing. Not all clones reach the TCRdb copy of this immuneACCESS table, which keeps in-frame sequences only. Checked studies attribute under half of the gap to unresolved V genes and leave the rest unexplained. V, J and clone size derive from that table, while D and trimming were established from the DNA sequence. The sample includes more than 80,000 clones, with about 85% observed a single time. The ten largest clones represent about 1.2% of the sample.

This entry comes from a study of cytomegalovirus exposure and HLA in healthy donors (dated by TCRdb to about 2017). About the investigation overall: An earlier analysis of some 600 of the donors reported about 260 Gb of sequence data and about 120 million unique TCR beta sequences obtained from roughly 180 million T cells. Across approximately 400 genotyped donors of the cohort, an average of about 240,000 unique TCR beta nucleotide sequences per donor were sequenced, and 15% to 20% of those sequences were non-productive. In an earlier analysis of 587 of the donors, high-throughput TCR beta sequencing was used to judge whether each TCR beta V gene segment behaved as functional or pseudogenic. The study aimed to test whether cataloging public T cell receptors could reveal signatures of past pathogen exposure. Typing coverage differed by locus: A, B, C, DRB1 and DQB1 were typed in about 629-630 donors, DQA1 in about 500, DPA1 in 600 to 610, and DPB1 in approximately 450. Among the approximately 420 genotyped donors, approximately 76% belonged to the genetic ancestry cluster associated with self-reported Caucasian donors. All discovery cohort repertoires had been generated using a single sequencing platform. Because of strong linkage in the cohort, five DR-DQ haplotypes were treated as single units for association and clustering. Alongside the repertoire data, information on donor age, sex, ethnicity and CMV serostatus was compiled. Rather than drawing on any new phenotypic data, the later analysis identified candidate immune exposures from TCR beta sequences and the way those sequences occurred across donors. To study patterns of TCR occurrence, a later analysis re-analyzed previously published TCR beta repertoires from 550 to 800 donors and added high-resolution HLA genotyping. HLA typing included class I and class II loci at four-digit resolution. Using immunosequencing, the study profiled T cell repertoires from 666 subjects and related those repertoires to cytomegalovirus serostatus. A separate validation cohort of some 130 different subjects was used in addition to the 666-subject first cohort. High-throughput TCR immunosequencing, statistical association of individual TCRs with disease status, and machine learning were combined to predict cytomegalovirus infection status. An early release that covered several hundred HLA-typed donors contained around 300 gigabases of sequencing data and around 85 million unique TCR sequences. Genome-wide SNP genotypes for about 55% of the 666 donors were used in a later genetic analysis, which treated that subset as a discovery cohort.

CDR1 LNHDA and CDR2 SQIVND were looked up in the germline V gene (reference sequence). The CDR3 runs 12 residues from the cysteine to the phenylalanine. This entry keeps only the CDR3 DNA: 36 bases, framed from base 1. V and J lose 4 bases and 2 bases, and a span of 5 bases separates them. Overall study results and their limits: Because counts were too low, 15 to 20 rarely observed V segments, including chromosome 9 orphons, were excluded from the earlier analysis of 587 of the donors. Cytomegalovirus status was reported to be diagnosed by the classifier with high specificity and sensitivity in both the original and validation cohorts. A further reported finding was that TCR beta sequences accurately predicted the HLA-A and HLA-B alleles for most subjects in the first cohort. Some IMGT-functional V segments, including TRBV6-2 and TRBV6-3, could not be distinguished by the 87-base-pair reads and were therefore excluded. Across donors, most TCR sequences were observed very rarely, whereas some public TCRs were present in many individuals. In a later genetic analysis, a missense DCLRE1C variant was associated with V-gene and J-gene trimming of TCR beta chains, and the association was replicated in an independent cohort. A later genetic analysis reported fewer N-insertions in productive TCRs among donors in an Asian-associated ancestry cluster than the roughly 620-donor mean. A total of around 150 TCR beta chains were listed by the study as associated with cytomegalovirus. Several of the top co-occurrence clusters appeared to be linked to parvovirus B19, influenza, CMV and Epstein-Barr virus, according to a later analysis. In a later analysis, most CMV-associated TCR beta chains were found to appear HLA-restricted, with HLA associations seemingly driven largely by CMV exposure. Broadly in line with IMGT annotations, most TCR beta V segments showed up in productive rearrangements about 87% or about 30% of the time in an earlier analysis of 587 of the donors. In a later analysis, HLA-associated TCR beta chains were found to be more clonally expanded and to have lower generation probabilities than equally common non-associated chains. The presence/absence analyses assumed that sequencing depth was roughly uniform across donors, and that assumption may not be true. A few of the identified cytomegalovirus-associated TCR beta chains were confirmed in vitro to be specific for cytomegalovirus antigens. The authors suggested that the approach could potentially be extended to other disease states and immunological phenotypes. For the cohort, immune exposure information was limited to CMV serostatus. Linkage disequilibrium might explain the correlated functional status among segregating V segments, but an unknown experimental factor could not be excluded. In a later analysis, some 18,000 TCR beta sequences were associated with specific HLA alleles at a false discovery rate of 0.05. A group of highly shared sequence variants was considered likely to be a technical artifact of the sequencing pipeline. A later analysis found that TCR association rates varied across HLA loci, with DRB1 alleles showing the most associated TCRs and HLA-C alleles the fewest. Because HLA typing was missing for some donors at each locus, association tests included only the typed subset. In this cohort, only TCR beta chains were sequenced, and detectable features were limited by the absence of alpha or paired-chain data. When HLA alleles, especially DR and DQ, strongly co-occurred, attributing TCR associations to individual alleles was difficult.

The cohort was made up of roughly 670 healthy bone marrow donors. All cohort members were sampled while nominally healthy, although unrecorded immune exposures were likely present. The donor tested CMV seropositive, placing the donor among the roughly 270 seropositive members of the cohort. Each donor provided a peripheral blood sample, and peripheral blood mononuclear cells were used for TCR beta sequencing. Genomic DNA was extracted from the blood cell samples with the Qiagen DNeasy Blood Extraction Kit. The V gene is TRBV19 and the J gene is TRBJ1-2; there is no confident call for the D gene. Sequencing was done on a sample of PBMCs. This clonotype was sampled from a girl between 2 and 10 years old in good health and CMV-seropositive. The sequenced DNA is TGTGCCAGTAGTAACAGAAACTATGGCTACACCTTC. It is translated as CASSNRNYGYTF.